Listed below are T cell receptor beta chains from one sample, sequenced in a study of T cells in Graves' hyperthyroidism and ophthalmopathy. TCRdb itself ran the multiplex PCR reads through MiXCR, one entry per CDR3 protein. The sample consists of about 250,000 distinct CDR3 sequences, nearly 15% of them appearing once. The sample consisted of blood. The receptors shown here come from a woman aged 45 to 65 with Graves' hyperthyroidism that later progressed to Graves' ophthalmopathy. Both conserved end residues are part of each CDR3. A D gene is named only where the DNA matches it firmly. Clone size is stated in some rows and not others, as once, few, many or a class when expanded.

.,TRBV11-2,TRBJ2-7,many,CANSGQADEQYF,TGTGCCAACAGCGGCCAGGCGGACGAGCAGTACTTC
TRBD2,TRBV7-3,TRBJ2-1,once,CASSLTYDSGGANEQFF,TGTGCCAGCAGCTTAACTTACGATAGCGGGGGGGCCAATGAGCAGTTCTTC
TRBD2,TRBV2,TRBJ2-2,many,CASSAGLAGGRANTGELFF,TGTGCCAGCAGTGCGGGACTAGCGGGAGGGCGCGCGAACACCGGGGAGCTGTTTTTT
.,TRBV3-1,TRBJ1-1,many,CASSQWGLTEAFF,TGTGCCAGCAGCCAATGGGGGCTTACTGAAGCTTTCTTT
TRBD2,TRBV24-1,TRBJ2-5,few,CATSEPSGRALQETQYF,TGTGCCACCAGTGAGCCTAGCGGGAGGGCCTTACAAGAGACCCAGTACTTC
TRBD2,TRBV18,TRBJ2-7,many,CASSPAPGLAPEQYF,TGTGCCAGCTCACCTGCTCCGGGACTAGCCCCCGAGCAGTACTTC
.,TRBV30,TRBJ1-1,many,CAWSSDRSTEAFF,TGTGCCTGGAGTTCAGACAGGTCCACTGAAGCTTTCTTT
.,TRBV2,TRBJ1-6,many,CASAQNRSPLHF,TGTGCCTCCGCCCAGAATCGTTCACCCCTCCACTTT
TRBD1,TRBV7-9,TRBJ2-3,.,CASSLESTGYADTQYF,TGTGCCAGCAGCTTAGAGTCGACAGGGTATGCAGATACGCAGTATTTT
.,TRBV5-1,TRBJ2-7,few,CASSLAGGRDPREQYF,TGCGCCAGCAGCTTGGCGGGCGGCAGGGACCCTCGGGAGCAGTACTTC
.,TRBV20-1,TRBJ2-1,.,CSARDRLAIPKYNEQFF,TGCAGTGCTAGAGATCGGCTAGCGATACCCAAGTACAATGAGCAGTTCTTC
.,TRBV13,TRBJ2-1,.,CASSQGGRSYNEQSF,TGTGCCAGCAGCCAAGGGGGGAGGTCCTACAACGAGCAGTCCTTC
.,TRBV6-2/TRBV6-3,TRBJ2-1,many,CASRGSSYNEQFF,TGTGCCAGCCGGGGGAGCTCCTACAATGAGCAGTTCTTC
TRBD1,TRBV6-1,TRBJ2-7,.,CASPRDSSYEQYF,TGTGCCAGTCCACGGGACAGCTCCTACGAGCAGTACTTC
TRBD2,TRBV2,TRBJ2-7,many,CASSRTSGSYEQYF,TGTGCCAGCAGTAGGACTAGCGGCTCCTACGAGCAGTACTTC
.,TRBV6-2/TRBV6-3,TRBJ1-1,many,CASRPTSGEAFF,TGTGCCAGCAGACCCACGAGTGGTGAAGCTTTCTTT
.,TRBV5-8,TRBJ1-1,.,CASSFAPPGGAYTEAFF,TGTGCCAGCAGCTTCGCTCCCCCGGGGGGCGCCTACACTGAAGCTTTCTTT
.,TRBV10-3,TRBJ1-2,few,CAISAGTDNGYTF,TGTGCCATCAGCGCCGGGACGGATAATGGCTACACCTTC
.,TRBV10-3,TRBJ2-7,many,CAISEWQGSYEQYF,TGTGCCATCAGTGAATGGCAGGGCAGTTACGAGCAGTACTTC
.,TRBV7-3,TRBJ2-2,.,CASSPQGPGELFF,TGTGCCAGCAGCCCCCAGGGTCCCGGGGAGCTGTTTTTT
.,TRBV5-6,TRBJ1-3,few,CASSFGRHSGNTIYF,TGTGCCAGCAGCTTCGGACGGCACTCTGGAAACACCATATATTTT
TRBD1,TRBV5-1,TRBJ1-1,.,CASSSRTGSPDTEAFF,TGCGCCAGCAGCTCGAGGACAGGGTCTCCAGACACTGAAGCTTTCTTT
TRBD1,TRBV4-2,TRBJ1-6,few,CASSQERQGDFYNSPLHF,TGTGCCAGCAGCCAAGAGCGGCAGGGGGATTTCTATAATTCACCCCTCCACTTT
.,TRBV20-1,TRBJ2-1,many,CSARDMAGRVNEQFF,TGCAGTGCTAGAGATATGGCGGGAAGAGTGAATGAGCAGTTCTTC
.,TRBV20-1,TRBJ2-3,many,CSARAAVAFHTDTQYF,TGCAGTGCTAGAGCGGCCGTAGCCTTCCACACAGATACGCAGTATTTT
.,TRBV2,TRBJ2-1,many,CASRRAGTQRNEQFF,TGTGCCAGCAGACGAGCGGGCACCCAGCGAAATGAGCAGTTCTTC
.,TRBV4-1,TRBJ2-5,.,CASSFWERETQYF,TGCGCCAGCAGCTTTTGGGAGCGGGAGACCCAGTACTTC
.,TRBV11-2,TRBJ2-1,.,CASSRNTGYNEQFF,TGTGCCAGCAGCCGAAATACTGGATACAATGAGCAGTTCTTC
TRBD2,TRBV10-2,TRBJ2-7,many,CATKGTSGTHEQYF,TGCGCCACCAAAGGGACTAGCGGGACCCACGAGCAGTACTTC
.,TRBV19,TRBJ2-5,few,CASSKRGGSPYQETQYF,TGTGCCAGTAGTAAGAGAGGGGGATCCCCGTACCAAGAGACCCAGTACTTC
TRBD2,TRBV18,TRBJ2-5,many,CASSRRTSGSQTQYF,TGTGCCAGCTCACGAAGGACTAGCGGGAGCCAGACCCAGTACTTC
.,TRBV12-3/TRBV12-4,TRBJ2-3,.,CASSLVYRVGTDTQYF,TGTGCCAGCAGTTTAGTATACAGGGTCGGGACAGATACGCAGTATTTT
TRBD1,TRBV28,TRBJ1-3,many,CASSEGAGNTIYF,TGTGCCAGCAGTGAGGGGGCAGGAAACACCATATATTTT
.,TRBV11-2,TRBJ2-7,many,CASSTDQQGSPQQRVYEQYF,TGTGCCAGCAGCACAGACCAACAGGGATCTCCCCAGCAGAGGGTCTACGAGCAGTACTTC
TRBD2,TRBV15,TRBJ2-1,few,CATSRRASGGYNEQFF,TGTGCCACCAGCAGACGGGCTAGCGGAGGCTACAATGAGCAGTTCTTC
TRBD2,TRBV27,TRBJ2-3,many,CASSSPRGVTDTQYF,TGTGCCAGCAGTTCCCCTCGGGGGGTAACAGATACGCAGTATTTT
.,TRBV14,TRBJ2-2,.,CASSHSGRANTGELFF,TGTGCCAGCAGTCACTCGGGGCGCGCGAACACCGGGGAGCTGTTTTTT
TRBD1,TRBV9,TRBJ1-1,many,CASSVEGTGGTTEAFF,TGTGCCAGCAGCGTAGAAGGGACAGGGGGGACCACTGAAGCTTTCTTT
.,TRBV5-8,TRBJ2-4,many,CASSSSQSSSKNIQYF,TGTGCCAGCAGCTCATCTCAAAGTAGCAGCAAAAACATTCAGTACTTC
.,TRBV5-1,TRBJ2-1,many,CASSAVGSDNEQFF,TGCGCCAGCAGCGCCGTCGGATCCGACAATGAGCAGTTCTTC
.,TRBV5-6,TRBJ2-1,.,CASSSTDSSQQFF,TGTGCCAGCAGCTCTACCGACTCCTCTCAGCAGTTCTTC
.,TRBV20-1,TRBJ1-6,few,CSAIGPPGVYSPLHF,TGCAGTGCTATAGGACCTCCGGGTGTTTATTCACCCCTCCACTTT
.,TRBV2,TRBJ1-2,.,CANRRRGPNYGYTF,TGTGCCAACAGGAGGCGGGGACCAAACTATGGCTACACCTTC
.,TRBV6-1,TRBJ1-1,many,CASSESGGGTEAFF,TGTGCCAGCAGTGAAAGTGGGGGAGGCACTGAAGCTTTCTTT
.,TRBV20-1,TRBJ1-2,few,CSGGAGGDYGYTF,TGCAGCGGTGGGGCGGGCGGGGACTATGGCTACACCTTC
.,TRBV13,TRBJ2-1,many,CASSLVAGPAYNEQFF,TGTGCCAGCAGCTTAGTTGCGGGTCCCGCCTACAATGAGCAGTTCTTC
.,TRBV20-1,TRBJ1-5,many,CSAQFGDNQPQHF,TGCAGTGCTCAGTTTGGGGACAATCAGCCCCAGCATTTT
TRBD2,TRBV20-1,TRBJ2-1,many,CSASPTSGRSDEQFF,TGCAGTGCTAGTCCTACTAGCGGGAGGTCGGATGAGCAGTTCTTC
TRBD1,TRBV28,TRBJ2-7,many,CASSDRQGSHEQYF,TGTGCCAGCAGTGACCGACAGGGTAGCCACGAGCAGTACTTC
TRBD1,TRBV6-1,TRBJ2-1,.,CASSPPGTGHEFF,TGTGCCAGCAGCCCCCCCGGGACAGGGCACGAGTTCTTC
.,TRBV28,TRBJ2-1,many,CASSREQDNEQFF,TGTGCCAGCAGTCGAGAGCAGGACAATGAGCAGTTCTTC
.,TRBV2,TRBJ2-7,many,CASGGPTGVYEQYF,TGTGCCAGCGGGGGTCCGACGGGAGTCTACGAGCAGTACTTC
.,TRBV6-1,TRBJ2-5,.,CASTRCFLNPTGETLYF,TGTGCCAGCACCCGTTGTTTTCTGAACCCTACTGGGGAGACCCTGTACTTC
.,TRBV25-1,TRBJ1-4,.,CASPGGRSEKLFF,TGTGCCAGCCCCGGAGGGAGGAGTGAAAAACTGTTTTTT
.,TRBV7-9,TRBJ2-2,few,CASSSDYSNTGELFF,TGTGCCAGCAGCTCGGACTACTCGAACACCGGGGAGCTGTTTTTT